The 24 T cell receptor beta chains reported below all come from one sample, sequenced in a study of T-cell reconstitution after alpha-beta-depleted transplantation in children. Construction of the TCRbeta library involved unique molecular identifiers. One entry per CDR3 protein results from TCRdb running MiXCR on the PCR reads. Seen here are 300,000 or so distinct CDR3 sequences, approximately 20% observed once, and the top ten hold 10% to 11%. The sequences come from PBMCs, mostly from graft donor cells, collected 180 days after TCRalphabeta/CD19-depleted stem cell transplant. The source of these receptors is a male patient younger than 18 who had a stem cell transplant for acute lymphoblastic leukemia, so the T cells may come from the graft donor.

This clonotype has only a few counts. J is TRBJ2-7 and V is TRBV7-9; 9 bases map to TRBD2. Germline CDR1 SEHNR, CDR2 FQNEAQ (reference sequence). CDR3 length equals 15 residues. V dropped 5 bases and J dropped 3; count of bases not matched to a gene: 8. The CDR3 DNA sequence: TGTGCCAGCAGCCCTCGACTAGCGGACTTCTACGAGCAGTACTTC. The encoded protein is CASSPRLADFYEQYF. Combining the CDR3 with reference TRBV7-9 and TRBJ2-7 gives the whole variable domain DTGVSQNPRHKITKRGQNVTFRCDPISEHNRLYWYRQTLGQGPEFLTYFQNEAQLEKSRLLSDRFSAERPKGSFSTLEIQRTEQGDSAMYLCASSPRLADFYEQYFGPGTRLTVT.

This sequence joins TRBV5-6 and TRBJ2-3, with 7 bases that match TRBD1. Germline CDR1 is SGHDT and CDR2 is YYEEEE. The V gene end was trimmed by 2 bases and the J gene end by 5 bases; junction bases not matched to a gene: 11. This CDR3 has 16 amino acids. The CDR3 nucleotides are TGTGCCAGCAGCTTCGGGACAGACCCAGGAGTAGATACGCAGTATTTT. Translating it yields CASSFGTDPGVDTQYF.

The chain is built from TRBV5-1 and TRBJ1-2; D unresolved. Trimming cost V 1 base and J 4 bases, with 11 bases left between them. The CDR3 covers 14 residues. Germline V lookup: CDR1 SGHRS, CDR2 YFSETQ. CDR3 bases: TGCGCCAGCAGCTTGAGCCGTTCCGGCTATGGCTACACCTTC. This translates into CASSLSRSGYGYTF.

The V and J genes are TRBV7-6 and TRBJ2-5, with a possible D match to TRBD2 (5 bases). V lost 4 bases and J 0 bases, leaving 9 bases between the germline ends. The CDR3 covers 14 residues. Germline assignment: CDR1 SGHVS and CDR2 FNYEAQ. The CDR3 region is CASSSLLDQETQYF. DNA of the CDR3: TGTGCCAGCAGCTCGTTACTAGACCAAGAGACCCAGTACTTC.

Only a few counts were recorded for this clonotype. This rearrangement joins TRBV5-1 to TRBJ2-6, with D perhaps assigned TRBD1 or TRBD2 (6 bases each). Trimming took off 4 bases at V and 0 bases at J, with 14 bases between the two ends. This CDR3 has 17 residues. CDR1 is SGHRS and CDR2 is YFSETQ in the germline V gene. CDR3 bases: TGCGCCAGCAGCCTCATGGGGGGCTACTCTGGGGCCAACGTCCTGACTTTC. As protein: CASSLMGGYSGANVLTF. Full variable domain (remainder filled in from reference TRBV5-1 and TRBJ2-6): KAGVTQTPRYLIKTRGQQVTLSCSPISGHRSVSWYQQTPGQGLQFLFEYFSETQRNKGNFPGRFSGRQFSNSRSEMNVSTLELGDSALYLCASSLMGGYSGANVLTFGAGSRLTVL.

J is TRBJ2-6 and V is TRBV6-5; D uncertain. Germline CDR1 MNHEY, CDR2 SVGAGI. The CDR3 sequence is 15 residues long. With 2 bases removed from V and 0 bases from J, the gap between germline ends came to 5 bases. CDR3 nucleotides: TGTGCCAGCAGTTACATCTACTCTGGGGCCAACGTCCTGACTTTC. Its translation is CASSYIYSGANVLTF.

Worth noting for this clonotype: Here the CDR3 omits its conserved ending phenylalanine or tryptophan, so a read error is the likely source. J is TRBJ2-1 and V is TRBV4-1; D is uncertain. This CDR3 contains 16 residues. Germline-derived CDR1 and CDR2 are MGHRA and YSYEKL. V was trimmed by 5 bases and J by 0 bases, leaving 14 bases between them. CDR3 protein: CASSDPPRSSYNEQFS. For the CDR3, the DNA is TGCGCCAGCAGCGATCCTCCTAGGAGCTCCTACAATGAGCAGTTCTCC.

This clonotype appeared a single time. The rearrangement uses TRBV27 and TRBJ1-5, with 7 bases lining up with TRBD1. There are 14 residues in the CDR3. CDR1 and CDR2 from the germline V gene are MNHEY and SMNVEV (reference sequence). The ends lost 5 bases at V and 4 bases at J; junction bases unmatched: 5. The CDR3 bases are TGTGCCAGCAGTCCTTGGGACAGAAATCAGCCCCAGCATTTT. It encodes CASSPWDRNQPQHF.

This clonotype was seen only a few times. The CDR3 DNA sequence: TGTGCCAGTAGTCTCCCGCCCTGGGGAATTATGAACACCGGGGAGCTGTTTTTT. This encodes CASSLPPWGIMNTGELFF. This chain links TRBV19 with TRBJ2-2; D not resolved. CDR3 size: 18 residues. The germline V gene has CDR1 LNHDA and CDR2 SQIVND (reference sequence). Trimming stripped 5 bases from V and 1 base from J, with 20 bases between.

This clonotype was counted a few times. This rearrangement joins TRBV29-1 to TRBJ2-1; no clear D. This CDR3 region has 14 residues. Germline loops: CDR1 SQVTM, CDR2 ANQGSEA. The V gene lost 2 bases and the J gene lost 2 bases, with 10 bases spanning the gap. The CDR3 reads CSVERSDAYNEQFF. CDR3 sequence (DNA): TGCAGCGTTGAAAGATCTGATGCCTACAATGAGCAGTTCTTC.

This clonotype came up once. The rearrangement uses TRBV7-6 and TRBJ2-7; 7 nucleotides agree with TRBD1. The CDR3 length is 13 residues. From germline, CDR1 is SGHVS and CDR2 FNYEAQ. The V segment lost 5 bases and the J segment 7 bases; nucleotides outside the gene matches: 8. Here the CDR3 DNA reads TGTGCCAGCAGCAACGCCAGGGGGTGGGAGCAGTACTTC. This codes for CASSNARGWEQYF.

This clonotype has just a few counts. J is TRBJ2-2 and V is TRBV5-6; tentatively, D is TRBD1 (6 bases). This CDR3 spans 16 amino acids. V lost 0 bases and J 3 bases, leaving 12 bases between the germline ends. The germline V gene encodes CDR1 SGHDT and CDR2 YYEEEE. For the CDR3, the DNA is TGTGCCAGCAGCTTGGACAGGGATCTTTACACCGGGGAGCTGTTTTTT. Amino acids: CASSLDRDLYTGELFF.

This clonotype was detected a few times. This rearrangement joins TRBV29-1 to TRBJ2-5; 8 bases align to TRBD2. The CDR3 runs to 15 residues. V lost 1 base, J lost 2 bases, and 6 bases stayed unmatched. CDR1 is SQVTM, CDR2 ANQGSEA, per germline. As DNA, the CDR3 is TGCAGCGTTGAAGGACCGAGCGGGAGTCAAGAGACCCAGTACTTC. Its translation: CSVEGPSGSQETQYF.

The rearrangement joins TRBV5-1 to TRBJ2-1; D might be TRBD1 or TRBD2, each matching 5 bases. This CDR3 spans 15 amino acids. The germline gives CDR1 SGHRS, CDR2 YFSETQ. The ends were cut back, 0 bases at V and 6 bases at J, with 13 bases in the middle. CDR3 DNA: TGCGCCAGCAGCTTGGTTGTCGGGACCAGCAATGAGCAGTTCTTC. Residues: CASSLVVGTSNEQFF. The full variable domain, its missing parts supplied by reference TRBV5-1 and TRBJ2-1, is KAGVTQTPRYLIKTRGQQVTLSCSPISGHRSVSWYQQTPGQGLQFLFEYFSETQRNKGNFPGRFSGRQFSNSRSEMNVSTLELGDSALYLCASSLVVGTSNEQFFGPGTRLTVL.

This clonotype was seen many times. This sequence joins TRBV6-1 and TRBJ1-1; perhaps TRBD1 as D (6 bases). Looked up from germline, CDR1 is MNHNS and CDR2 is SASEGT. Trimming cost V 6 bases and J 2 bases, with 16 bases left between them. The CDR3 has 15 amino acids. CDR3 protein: CASRRIDRPNTEAFF. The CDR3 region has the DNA TGTGCCAGCAGACGAATTGACAGGCCAAACACTGAAGCTTTCTTT.

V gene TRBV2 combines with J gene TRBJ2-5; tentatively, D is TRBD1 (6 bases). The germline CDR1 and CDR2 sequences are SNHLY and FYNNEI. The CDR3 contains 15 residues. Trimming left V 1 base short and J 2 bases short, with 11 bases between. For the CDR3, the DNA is TGTGCCAGCAGTGAAGGGTGGGGGACACAAGAGACCCAGTACTTC. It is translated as CASSEGWGTQETQYF.

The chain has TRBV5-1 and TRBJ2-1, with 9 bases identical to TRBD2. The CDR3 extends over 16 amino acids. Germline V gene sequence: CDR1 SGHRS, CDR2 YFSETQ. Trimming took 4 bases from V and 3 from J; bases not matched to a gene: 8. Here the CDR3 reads CASSLLAGPLYNEQFF. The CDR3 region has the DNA TGCGCCAGCAGCCTACTAGCGGGCCCGCTCTACAATGAGCAGTTCTTC.

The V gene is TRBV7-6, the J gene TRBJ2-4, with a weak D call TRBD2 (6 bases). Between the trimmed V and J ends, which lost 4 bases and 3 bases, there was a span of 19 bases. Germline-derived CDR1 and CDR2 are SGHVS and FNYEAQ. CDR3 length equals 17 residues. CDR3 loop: CASSSPLRRGVKNIQYF. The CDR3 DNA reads TGTGCCAGCAGCTCTCCCCTCAGGCGGGGAGTCAAAAACATTCAGTACTTC. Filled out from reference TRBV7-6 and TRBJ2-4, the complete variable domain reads GAGVSQSPRYKVTKRGQDVALRCDPISGHVSLYWYRQALGQGPEFLTYFNYEAQQDKSGLPNDRFSAERPEGSISTLTIQRTEQRDSAMYRCASSSPLRRGVKNIQYFGAGTRLSVL.

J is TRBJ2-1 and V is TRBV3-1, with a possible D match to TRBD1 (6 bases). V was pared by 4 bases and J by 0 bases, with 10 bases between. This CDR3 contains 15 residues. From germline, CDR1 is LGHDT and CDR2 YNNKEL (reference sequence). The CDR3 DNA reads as TGTGCCAGCAGCCCGGGACAACCCTCCTACAATGAGCAGTTCTTC. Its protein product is CASSPGQPSYNEQFF.

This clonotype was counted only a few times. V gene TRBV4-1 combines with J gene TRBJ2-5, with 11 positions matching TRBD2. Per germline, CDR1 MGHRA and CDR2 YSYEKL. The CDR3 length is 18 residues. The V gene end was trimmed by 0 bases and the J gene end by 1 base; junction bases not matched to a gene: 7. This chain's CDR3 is CASSQEGPGLAAQETQYF. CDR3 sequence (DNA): TGCGCCAGCAGCCAAGAAGGCCCGGGACTAGCGGCCCAAGAGACCCAGTACTTC.

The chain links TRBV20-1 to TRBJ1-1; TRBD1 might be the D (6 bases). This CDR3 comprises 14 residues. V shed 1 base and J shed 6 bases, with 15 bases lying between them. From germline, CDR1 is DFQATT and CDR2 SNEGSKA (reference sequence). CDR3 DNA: TGCAGTGCTAGAGCGGGGGCAGGGTATCCTGAAGCTTTCTTT. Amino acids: CSARAGAGYPEAFF.

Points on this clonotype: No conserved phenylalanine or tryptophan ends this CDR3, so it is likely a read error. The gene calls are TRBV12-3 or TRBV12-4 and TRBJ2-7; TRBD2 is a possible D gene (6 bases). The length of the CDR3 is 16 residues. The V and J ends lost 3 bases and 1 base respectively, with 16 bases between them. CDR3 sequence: CASSLIGYAGSYEQYS. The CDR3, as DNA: TGTGCCAGCAGTTTGATAGGGTACGCGGGATCCTACGAGCAGTACTCC.

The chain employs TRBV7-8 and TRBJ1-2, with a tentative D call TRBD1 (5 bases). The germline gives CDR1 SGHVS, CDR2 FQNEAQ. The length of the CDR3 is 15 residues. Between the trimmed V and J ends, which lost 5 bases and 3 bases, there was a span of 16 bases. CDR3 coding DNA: TGTGCCAGCAGCGTTAGATGGGGGGGGGACTATGGCTACACCTTC. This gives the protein CASSVRWGGDYGYTF. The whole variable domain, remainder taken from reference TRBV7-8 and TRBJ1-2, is GAGVSQSPRYKVAKRGQDVALRCDPISGHVSLFWYQQALGQGPEFLTYFQNEAQLDKSGLPSDRFFAERPEGSVSTLKIQRTQQEDSAVYLCASSVRWGGDYGYTFGSGTRLTVV.

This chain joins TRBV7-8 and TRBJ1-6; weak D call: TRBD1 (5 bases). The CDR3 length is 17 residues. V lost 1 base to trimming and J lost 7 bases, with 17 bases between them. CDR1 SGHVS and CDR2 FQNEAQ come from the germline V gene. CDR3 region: CASSLVEGQSENSPLHF. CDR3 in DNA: TGTGCCAGCAGCTTAGTAGAGGGGCAGTCGGAGAATTCACCCCTCCACTTT.